This T cell receptor beta chain was recorded in a study of CD4 and CD8 cells across lung adenocarcinoma regions. Donors had localized lung adenocarcinoma, a non-small cell lung cancer. This CDR3 spans 14 amino acids. V was cut by 7 bases and J by 4 bases, with 16 bases left in between. Germline-derived CDR1 and CDR2 are MNHNS and SASEGT. TCRdb re-derived calls from the PCR reads in MiXCR, one entry per CDR3 protein. The sample includes under 20,000 distinct CDR3 sequences, roughly half of them seen just once. This clonotype was picked up a small number of times. This chain connects TRBV6-1 to TRBJ2-5; D not certain. The clonotype was recovered from a female donor with lung adenocarcinoma. The CD4 and CD8 labels of this study may be unreliable. Sample: CD8+ T cells from the center of a lung tumor. CDR3 sequence: CASIEVAPGETQYF. Here the CDR3 DNA reads TGTGCCAGCATCGAAGTTGCTCCGGGAGAGACCCAGTACTTC.